This is a list of T cell receptor beta chains from one sample in a study of T-cell reconstitution after alpha-beta-depleted transplantation in children. Each CDR3 protein gets one entry after TCRdb re-called the PCR reads with MiXCR. The sample records 640,000 or so distinct CDR3 sequences, 15% to 20% being singletons. The specimen was PBMCs from the stem cell graft donor, collected from the stem cell graft. The receptor set was obtained from a human donor who donated a stem cell graft to a child with acute myeloid leukemia. The CDR3 runs from the conserved cysteine through the conserved F or W. D genes are given only for firm matches. Clone size appears in some rows only: once, few, many, or a class for an expanded clone.

d_gene	abundance	j_gene	v_gene	CDR3nt	CDR3aa
TRBD1	.	TRBJ1-2	TRBV20-1	TGCAGTGCTGGGACAGTCTATGGCTACACCTTC	CSAGTVYGYTF
TRBD2	many	TRBJ2-5	TRBV10-3	TGTGCCATCGGGGGGACTAGCGGTGCGCAAGAGACCCAGTACTTC	CAIGGTSGAQETQYF
.	many	TRBJ2-1	TRBV5-1	TGCGCCAGCAGCTTGGTACTACATGAGCAGTTCTTC	CASSLVLHEQFF
.	many	TRBJ1-1	TRBV20-1	TGCAGTGCTAGAGATCAAGGGGCCGATACTGAAGCTTTCTTT	CSARDQGADTEAFF
.	.	TRBJ1-2	TRBV5-6	TGTGCCAGCAGCTTTGATGGAGAGTATGGCTACACCTTC	CASSFDGEYGYTF
.	many	TRBJ2-7	TRBV20-1	TGCAGTGCCACAGGGACAACCTACGAGCAGTACTTC	CSATGTTYEQYF
.	.	TRBJ1-1	TRBV19	TGTGCCAGTAGTACCACCCTTGATAGCTTAAGGCGGGAAATTGGCAAGAACACTGAAGCTTTCTTT	CASSTTLDSLRREIGKNTEAFF
.	few	TRBJ2-5	TRBV12-3/TRBV12-4	TGTGCCAGCAGCTTCAATGAGAGGGAGACCCAGTACTTC	CASSFNERETQYF
.	many	TRBJ1-1	TRBV6-1	TGTGCCAGCAGTGTGACAGGCTTCACTGAAGCTTTCTTT	CASSVTGFTEAFF
.	.	TRBJ1-2	TRBV6-2/TRBV6-3	TGTGCCAGCAGCTCTGTTGTGCAGGCCCCTTATGGCTACACCTTC	CASSSVVQAPYGYTF
.	many	TRBJ2-7	TRBV4-3	TGCGCCAGCAGCCAAGAGTATGGCAGTTCCTACGAGCAGTACTTC	CASSQEYGSSYEQYF
.	.	TRBJ1-1	TRBV29-1	TGCAGCGGGCTTCGGGGGTTGGGAACTGAAGCTTTCTTT	CSGLRGLGTEAFF
.	many	TRBJ1-4	TRBV10-3	TGTGCCATCAGGGGGGACACTGGACTAGGTGAAAAACTGTTTTTT	CAIRGDTGLGEKLFF
.	few	TRBJ1-5	TRBV7-8	TGTGCCAGCAGCTTAGATTCGGTTAGCAATCAGCCCCAGCATTTT	CASSLDSVSNQPQHF
TRBD2	.	TRBJ2-1	TRBV4-2	TGTGCCAGCAGCCAAGGAAGACTAGCTTACAATGAGCAGTTCTTC	CASSQGRLAYNEQFF
.	few	TRBJ2-7	TRBV5-1	TGCGCCAGCAGCCCCTCCAGATCCTACGAGCAGTACTTC	CASSPSRSYEQYF
.	.	TRBJ2-3	TRBV5-1	TGCGCCAGCAGCTTGATCGACTCCACAGATACGCAGTATTTT	CASSLIDSTDTQYF
TRBD1	many	TRBJ2-3	TRBV5-1	TGCGCCAGCAGCTGGGCAGGACAGGGACGAGATACGCAGTATTTT	CASSWAGQGRDTQYF
TRBD2	many	TRBJ2-3	TRBV10-2	TGCGCCAGCAATCCTTCGGGGAAGCGGGGGGGCCCAGATACGCAGTATTTT	CASNPSGKRGGPDTQYF
.	many	TRBJ2-3	TRBV20-1	TGCAGTGCTAACTCTCTCTCTAGCACAGATACGCAGTATTTT	CSANSLSSTDTQYF
.	few	TRBJ2-7	TRBV29-1	TGCAGCGTTGAAAGAGACAGCCCTTACGAGCAGTACTTC	CSVERDSPYEQYF
.	.	TRBJ1-1	TRBV7-3	TGTGCCAGCAGCGCAAACGGGGGATTGGACACTGAAGCTTTCTTT	CASSANGGLDTEAFF
TRBD1	few	TRBJ2-7	TRBV29-1	TGCAGCGTGGTGGACAGGGTGAGAAGCTACGAGCAGTACTTC	CSVVDRVRSYEQYF
TRBD1	.	TRBJ1-4	TRBV7-8	TGTGCCAGCAGTCTCAGACAGGGTCGGGATGAAAAACTGTTTTTT	CASSLRQGRDEKLFF
TRBD1	many	TRBJ2-5	TRBV9	TGTGCCAGCGGGTCTCAGGGGGAAGAGACCCAGTACTTC	CASGSQGEETQYF
.	few	TRBJ2-5	TRBV4-3	TGCGCCAGCAGCCAAGATTTCGTGGGGGAGACCCAGTACTTC	CASSQDFVGETQYF
TRBD2	few	TRBJ2-3	TRBV24-1	TGTGCCACCAGTGATTCTCCTAGCGGGGCCACAGATACGCAGTATTTT	CATSDSPSGATDTQYF
.	few	TRBJ1-5	TRBV20-1	TGCAGTGCCCGCCCGGGATGGGGCAATCAGCCCCAGCATTTT	CSARPGWGNQPQHF
.	many	TRBJ1-6	TRBV6-1	TGTGCCAGCAGTGGGGCCGGGACGAGGAATTCACCCCTCCACTTT	CASSGAGTRNSPLHF
.	few	TRBJ2-4	TRBV18	TGTGCCAGCTCACCCTCTTTGGGACCGGGAAACATTCAGTACTTC	CASSPSLGPGNIQYF
TRBD1	many	TRBJ1-2	TRBV20-1	TGCAGTGCCTCGACAGGGTACTATGGCTACACCTTC	CSASTGYYGYTF
.	many	TRBJ1-2	TRBV7-2	TGTGCCAGCAGCTTAGTGGGCCCGGGTCATGGCTACACCTTC	CASSLVGPGHGYTF
.	.	TRBJ2-5	TRBV29-1	TGCAGCGTCGACTGGGCATCCAGCGGTGGCGAGACCCAGTACTTC	CSVDWASSGGETQYF
.	.	TRBJ1-5	TRBV25-1	TGTGCCAGCAGTGCGAGGTGGGAACAGCCCCAGCATTTT	CASSARWEQPQHF
TRBD1	few	TRBJ2-1	TRBV12-3/TRBV12-4	TGTGCCAGCAGCTCCCCGGGGACAGGGTTTTACAATGAGCAGTTCTTC	CASSSPGTGFYNEQFF
TRBD1	few	TRBJ1-2	TRBV29-1	TGCAGCGGAACCGGGACAGGCGATTATGGCTACACCTTC	CSGTGTGDYGYTF
TRBD2	.	TRBJ2-2	TRBV11-2	TGTGCCAGCAGCCGTGGTAGCGGGTCACAAACCGGGGAGCTGTTTTTT	CASSRGSGSQTGELFF
TRBD2	.	TRBJ2-5	TRBV20-1	TGCAGTGCTAGATTTTCCCTCAGCGGGGGCGCAGAGACCCAGTACTTC	CSARFSLSGGAETQYF
.	many	TRBJ1-6	TRBV20-1	TGCAGTGCTAGGCCACTACAGGGCCCCGCAAGGGGTTCACCCCTCCACTTT	CSARPLQGPARGSPLHF
.	few	TRBJ2-3	TRBV25-1	TGTGCCAGCAGTGAATTCGGCACAGATACGCAGTATTTT	CASSEFGTDTQYF
.	.	TRBJ2-7	TRBV30	TGTGCCTGGAGTGTACGTCCACCCTCCTACGAGCAGTACTTC	CAWSVRPPSYEQYF
.	many	TRBJ1-5	TRBV12-3/TRBV12-4	TGTGCCAGCCGCCGGTCCGGATATAGCAATCAGCCCCAGCATTTT	CASRRSGYSNQPQHF
TRBD1	few	TRBJ2-3	TRBV7-2	TGTGCCAGCAGCTCTACCGGGACAGGGTTTCCAGATACGCAGTATTTT	CASSSTGTGFPDTQYF
.	many	TRBJ2-1	TRBV20-1	TGCAGTGCTAGAGGGCCACAAGGGGCTGGGTACAATGAGCAGTTCTTC	CSARGPQGAGYNEQFF
.	few	TRBJ1-1	TRBV12-3/TRBV12-4	TGTGCCAGCAGTTTACCGGGTACGGGGACTGAAGCTTTCTTT	CASSLPGTGTEAFF
TRBD1	many	TRBJ2-2	TRBV15	TGTGCGACCGACAGGGGCAACACCGGGGAGCTGTTTTTT	CATDRGNTGELFF
.	few	TRBJ2-5	TRBV7-2	TGTGCCAGCAGCTTAATGGGAACTAATTTCCAAGAGACCCAGTACTTC	CASSLMGTNFQETQYF
.	many	TRBJ2-6	TRBV20-1	TGCAGTGCTAGAGATCAAGGGAGTGGGGCCAACGTCCTGACTTTC	CSARDQGSGANVLTF
.	.	TRBJ2-7	TRBV5-5	TGTGCCAGCAGCTTGGGGCCGGTGACCTACGAGCAGTACTTC	CASSLGPVTYEQYF
.	.	TRBJ1-1	TRBV21-1	TGTGCCAGCAGCGCGCCCGGGGCAGTTAACACTGAAGCTTTCTTT	CASSAPGAVNTEAFF
.	many	TRBJ2-7	TRBV20-1	TGCAGTGCCCAAAAAGGGGGGACAGTCCCTTACGAGCAGTACTTC	CSAQKGGTVPYEQYF
TRBD2	many	TRBJ2-3	TRBV20-1	TGCAGTGCCCAGCGGGGGCTCAGCACAGATACGCAGTATTTT	CSAQRGLSTDTQYF
TRBD1	.	TRBJ2-3	TRBV9	TGTGCCAGCAGCGCCGGGACAGGTAGAACAGATACGCAGTATTTT	CASSAGTGRTDTQYF
.	.	TRBJ1-1	TRBV18	TGTGCCAGCACTACCGCGGGGCCCTCTAAGATTGTGGGCACTGAAGCTTTCTTT	CASTTAGPSKIVGTEAFF
TRBD1	.	TRBJ2-1	TRBV6-5	TGTGCCAGCAGTTACTCAGGGACAGATAGACTGTACAATGAGCAGTTCTTC	CASSYSGTDRLYNEQFF